The subject of this entry is one TCR beta chain. Its antigen is unidentified. The data derive from a study of T cells in localized non-small cell lung cancer. Study-wide findings and caveats: Appearance in adjacent lung was seen for a median roughly 56 of the top 100 tumor clones. The study linked higher blood T cell density to longer overall survival. Because only a single region of the tumor was sequenced, heterogeneity remains possible.

Germline V gives CDR1 SGHNT, CDR2 YENEEA. The ends were cut back, 5 bases at V and 2 bases at J, with 13 bases in the middle. The CDR3 has 14 residues. Profiling relied on immunoSEQ multiplex PCR, and the TCRdb table lists in-frame clones only, not all of them. The data contain around 1,000 clones, about a fifth of them seen just once; the ten biggest clones take up around 30%. Neighboring lung without atypia was obtained no less than 2 cm from the tumor margin. The genes are TRBV11-3 and TRBJ2-7; weak D call: TRBD1 (6 bases). Here the sequenced sample was normal lung tissue next to the tumor, taken before any cancer treatment. The clonotype originates from a male donor at least 60 years old with stage I lung adenocarcinoma. In nucleotides, the CDR3 is TGTGCCAGCAGCCCTAACAGGGACCCCTACGAGCAGTACTTC. It is translated as CASSPNRDPYEQYF.